Shown below are 3 T cell receptor beta chains from a single sample sequenced in a study of OX40 agonist ivuxolimab in advanced cancers. Sequenced by immunoSEQ multiplex PCR; TCRdb stores in-frame clones only, minus some. Of about 7,000 clones in the sample, 76% were seen once. Source: CD4+ or CD8+ T cells sorted from blood, taken in a trial of the OX40 agonist ivuxolimab. The receptors derive from an adult with an advanced solid tumor such as melanoma, head and neck, liver or kidney cancer.

The chain links TRBV19 to TRBJ1-2; D is unresolved. Trimming pared 5 bases from V and 4 bases from J, leaving 17 bases between. From germline, CDR1 is LNHDA and CDR2 SQIVND (reference sequence). The CDR3 totals 15 residues. The CDR3 nucleotides are TGTGCCAGTAGTTTGCGGAATCGAAAGACCTATGGCTACACCTTC. Translation gives CASSLRNRKTYGYTF.

The chain is built from TRBV6-4 and TRBJ2-2, with D maybe TRBD2 (5 bases). The CDR3 is 14 residues long. Trimming shortened V by 2 bases and J by 5 bases, and 9 bases separated the two germline ends. Germline loops: CDR1 MRHNA, CDR2 SNTAGT. The CDR3: CASSDEGNTGELFF. CDR3 in DNA: TGTGCCAGCAGTGACGAGGGTAATACCGGGGAGCTGTTTTTT.

Regarding this clone: At one boundary the junction diverges from the germline segment, which might be a read error. The rearrangement links TRBV19 to TRBJ2-5; 7 bases fit TRBD2. The germline gives CDR1 LNHDA, CDR2 SQIVND (reference sequence). CDR3 size: 15 residues. Here the CDR3 reads CASSIVAGHQETQYF. The DNA for the CDR3 is TGTGCCAGTAGCATAGTAGCGGGCCACCAAGAGACCCAGTACTTC.